This T cell receptor beta chain appears in the sequencing data of a study of blood T cell repertoires in COVID-19. Across the study: PBMCs, B-cell-depleted T cells, or T cells provided the cDNA or gDNA that made up the material.

Per the germline V gene, CDR1 is SGDLS and CDR2 is YYNGEE. J gave up 4 bases and V 0 bases, and 5 bases lay outside the gene matches. The length of the CDR3 is 16 residues. Original processing notes: Reference gene primer amplification yielded estimated nucleated cell counts. Here immunoSEQ multiplex PCR was the method, and the copy in TCRdb shows in-frame clones only, minus some. Clone size and the V and J calls come from that table; the DNA yielded D and trimming. The table records some 210,000 clones, 80% to 90% of them present only once. The receptor was derived from a human donor in a cohort sampled during active COVID-19. V usage is TRBV9 and J usage is TRBJ2-2; TRBD2 agrees at 8 bases. The sequenced sample consisted of peripheral blood. For the CDR3, the DNA is TGTGCCAGCAGCGTAGTGTCGGGAGGGGGCACCGGGGAGCTGTTTTTT. Translating gives CASSVVSGGGTGELFF.